This TCR beta chain was observed in a study of T cells after yellow fever vaccination. Study conclusions and caveats: The study found a weaker secondary response that peaked faster, day 5 versus 15. Booster sampling recovered most clones from primary vaccination (approximately 96% CD4, approximately 88% CD8).

Looked up from germline, CDR1 is DFQATT and CDR2 is SNEGSKA (reference sequence). The CDR3 is 13 amino acids. V was shortened by 5 bases and J by 1 base, with 9 bases between the two germline ends. It was through 5'RACE template switching that TCR cDNA was made, with a universal primer site and UMIs added. MiXCR, run by TCRdb on the 5' RACE reads, gives a single entry per CDR3 protein. Counted here are approximately 300,000 distinct CDR3 sequences, 10% to 15% occurring once; the ten biggest clones make up 0.4% to 0.65%. As regards this clonotype: The antigen is undetermined.

J is TRBJ2-1 and V is TRBV20-1; D is ambiguous. The sample was CD4+ T cells sorted from PBMCs, taken 45 days after the yellow fever booster vaccination. This clonotype was obtained from a young man who received the YFV17D yellow fever vaccine. In DNA, the CDR3 is TGCAGTGCTCCTAGGGTTTCCTACAATGAGCAGTTCTTC. Protein: CSAPRVSYNEQFF.